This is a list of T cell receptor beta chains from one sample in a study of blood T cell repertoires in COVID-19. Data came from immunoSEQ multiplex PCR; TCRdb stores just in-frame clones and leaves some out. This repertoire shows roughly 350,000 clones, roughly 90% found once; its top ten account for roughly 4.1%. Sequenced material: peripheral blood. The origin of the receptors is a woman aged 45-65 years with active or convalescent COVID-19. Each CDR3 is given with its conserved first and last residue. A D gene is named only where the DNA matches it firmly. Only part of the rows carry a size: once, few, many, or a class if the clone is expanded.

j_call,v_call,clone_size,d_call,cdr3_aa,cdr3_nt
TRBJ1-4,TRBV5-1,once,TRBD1,CASSLNRDRGEKLFF,TGCGCCAGCAGCTTGAACCGGGACAGGGGCGAAAAACTGTTTTTT
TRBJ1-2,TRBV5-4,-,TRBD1,CASSSGTGTSYGYTF,TGTGCCAGCAGCTCCGGGACAGGGACCTCCTATGGCTACACCTTC
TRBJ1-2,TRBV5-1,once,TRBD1,CASSSLPSDRGDYGYTF,TGCGCCAGCAGCTCTCTACCCTCGGACAGGGGGGATTATGGCTACACCTTC
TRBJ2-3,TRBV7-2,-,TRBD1,CASSLDGTGATSGTDTQYF,TGTGCCAGCAGCTTAGATGGGACAGGGGCTACCTCGGGCACAGATACGCAGTATTTT
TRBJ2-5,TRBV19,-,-,CASSIGGETQYF,TGTGCCAGTAGTATCGGGGGAGAGACCCAGTACTTC
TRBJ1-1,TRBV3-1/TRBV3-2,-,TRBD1,CASIASGQGEAFF,TGTGCCAGCATAGCTTCCGGACAGGGGGAAGCTTTCTTT
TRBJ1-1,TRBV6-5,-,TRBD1,CASTSDRGNTEAFF,TGTGCCAGCACCTCGGACAGGGGCAACACTGAAGCTTTCTTT
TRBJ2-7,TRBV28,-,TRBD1,CASSPGQGAYEQYF,TGTGCCAGCAGTCCGGGACAGGGGGCCTACGAGCAGTACTTC
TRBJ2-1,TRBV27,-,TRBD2,CASRPAAGVNEQFF,TGTGCCAGCAGACCCGCAGCGGGAGTCAATGAGCAGTTCTTC
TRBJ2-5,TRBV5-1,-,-,CASLFGVEETQYF,TGCGCCTCTCTGTTCGGGGTCGAAGAGACCCAGTACTTC
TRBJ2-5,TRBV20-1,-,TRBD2,CSASPSGTQETQYF,TGCAGTGCTAGTCCTAGCGGCACACAAGAGACCCAGTACTTC
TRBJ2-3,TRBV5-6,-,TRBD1,CASSQDRVADTQYF,TGTGCCAGCAGTCAGGACAGGGTGGCAGATACGCAGTATTTT
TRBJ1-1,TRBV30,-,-,CAWSVSGVTEAFF,TGTGCCTGGAGTGTTTCGGGGGTGACTGAAGCTTTCTTT
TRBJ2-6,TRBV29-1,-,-,CSVSGTGANVLTF,TGCAGCGTTTCAGGGACAGGGGCCAACGTCCTGACTTTC
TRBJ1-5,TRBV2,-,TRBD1,CASSVSPTGVQPQHF,TGTGCCAGCAGTGTAAGCCCGACAGGGGTTCAGCCCCAGCATTTT
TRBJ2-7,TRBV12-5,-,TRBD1,CASGLPRQGSYEQYF,TGTGCTAGTGGTTTGCCGAGACAGGGCTCCTACGAGCAGTACTTC
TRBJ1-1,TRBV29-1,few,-,CSVEEGAAEAFF,TGCAGCGTTGAAGAAGGGGCAGCTGAAGCTTTCTTT
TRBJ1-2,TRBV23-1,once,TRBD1,CASSHRTYRGHYGYTF,TGCGCCAGCAGTCACCGAACCTACAGGGGTCACTATGGCTACACCTTC
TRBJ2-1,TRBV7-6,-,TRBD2,CASSLEVAGSSYNEQFF,TGTGCCAGCAGCTTAGAGGTAGCGGGCAGCTCCTACAATGAGCAGTTCTTC